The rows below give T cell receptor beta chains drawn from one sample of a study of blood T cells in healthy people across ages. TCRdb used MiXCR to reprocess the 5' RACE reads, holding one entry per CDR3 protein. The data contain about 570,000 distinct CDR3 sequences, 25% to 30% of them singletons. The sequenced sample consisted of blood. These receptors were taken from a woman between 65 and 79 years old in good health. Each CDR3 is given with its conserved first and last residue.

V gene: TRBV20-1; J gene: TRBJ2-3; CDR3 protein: CSAHPGRADTQYF
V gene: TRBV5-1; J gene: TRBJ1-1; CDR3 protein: CASGSGFIGAEAFF
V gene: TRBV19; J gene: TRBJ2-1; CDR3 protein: CASGQNEQFF
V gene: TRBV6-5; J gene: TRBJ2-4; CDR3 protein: CASSSGRAIAKNIQYF
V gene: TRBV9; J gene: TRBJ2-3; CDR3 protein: CASSAAGRSTDTQYF
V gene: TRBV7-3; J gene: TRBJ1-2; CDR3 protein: CASSRAGGSDYGYTF
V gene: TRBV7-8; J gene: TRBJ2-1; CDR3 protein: CASSLSPFGDSEQFF
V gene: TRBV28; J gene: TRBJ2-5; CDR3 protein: CASSGPPLQETQYF
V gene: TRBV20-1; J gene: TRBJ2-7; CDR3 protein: CSATAGTGGYEQYF
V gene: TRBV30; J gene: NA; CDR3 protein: CAWSLLQGRQETQYF
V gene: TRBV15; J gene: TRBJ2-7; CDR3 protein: CATSLSSGGHLSSSYEQYF
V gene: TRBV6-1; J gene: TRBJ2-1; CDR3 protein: CASSVLSIEAKFYNEQFF
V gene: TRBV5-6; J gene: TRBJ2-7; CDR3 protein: CASTHGIGLGETYEQYF
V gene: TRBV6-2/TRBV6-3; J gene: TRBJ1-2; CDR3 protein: CASSPPISGTRSYGYTF
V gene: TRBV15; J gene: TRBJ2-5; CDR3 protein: CATSTPGGGPRETQYF
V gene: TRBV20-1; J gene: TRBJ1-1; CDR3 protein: CSARESAYTEAFF
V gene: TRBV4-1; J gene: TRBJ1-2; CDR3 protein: CASSRYEGITNCGYTF
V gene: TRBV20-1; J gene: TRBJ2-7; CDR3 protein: CSARGTYEQYF
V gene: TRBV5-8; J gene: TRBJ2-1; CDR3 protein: CASSSGTGKYNEQFF
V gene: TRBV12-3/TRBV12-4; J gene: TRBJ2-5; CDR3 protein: CASSADRQETQYF
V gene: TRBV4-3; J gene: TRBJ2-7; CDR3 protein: CASSQAGLSYEQYF
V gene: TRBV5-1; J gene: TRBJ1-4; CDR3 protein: CASSFGAENEELFF
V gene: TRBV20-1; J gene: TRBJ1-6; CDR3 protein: CNARDQGGNSPLHF
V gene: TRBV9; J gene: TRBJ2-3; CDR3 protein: CASSVSGTRYGTQYF
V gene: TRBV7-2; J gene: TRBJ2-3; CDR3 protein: CASSLGVTGVADTQYF
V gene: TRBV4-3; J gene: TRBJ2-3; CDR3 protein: CASSQDGAANTQYF
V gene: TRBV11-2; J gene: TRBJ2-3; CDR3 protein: CASSSGLITDTQYF
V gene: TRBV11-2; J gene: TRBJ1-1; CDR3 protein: CASSLGQGWTQNTEAFF
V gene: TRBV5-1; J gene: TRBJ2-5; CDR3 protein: CASSLGDLPGGETQYF
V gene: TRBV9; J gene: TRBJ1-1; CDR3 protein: CASSVGTGGQLTEAFF
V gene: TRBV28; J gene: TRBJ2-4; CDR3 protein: CASLAGAKNIQYF
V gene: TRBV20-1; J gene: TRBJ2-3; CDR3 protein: CSASRLAGGGDTQYF
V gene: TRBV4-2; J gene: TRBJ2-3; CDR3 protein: CASSTRQGTADTQYF
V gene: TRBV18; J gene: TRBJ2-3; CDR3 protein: CASSEGQAPDTQYF
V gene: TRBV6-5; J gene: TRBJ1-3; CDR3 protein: CASSYAGTDSGNTIYF